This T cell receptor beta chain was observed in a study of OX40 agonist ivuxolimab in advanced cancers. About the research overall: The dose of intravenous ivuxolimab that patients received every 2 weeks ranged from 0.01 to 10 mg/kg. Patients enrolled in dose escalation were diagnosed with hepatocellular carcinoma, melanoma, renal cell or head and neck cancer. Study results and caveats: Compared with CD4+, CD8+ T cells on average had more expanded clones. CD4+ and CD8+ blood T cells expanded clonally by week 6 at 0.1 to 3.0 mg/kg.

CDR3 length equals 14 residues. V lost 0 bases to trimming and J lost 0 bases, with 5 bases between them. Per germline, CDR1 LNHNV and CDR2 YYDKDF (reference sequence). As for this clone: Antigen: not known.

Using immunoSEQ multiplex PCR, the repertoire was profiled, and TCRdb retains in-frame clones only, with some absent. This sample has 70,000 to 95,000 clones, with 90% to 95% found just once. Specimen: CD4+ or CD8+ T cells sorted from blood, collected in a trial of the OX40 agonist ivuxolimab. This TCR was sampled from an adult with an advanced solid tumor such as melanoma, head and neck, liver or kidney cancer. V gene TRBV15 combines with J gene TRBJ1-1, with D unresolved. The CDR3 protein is CATSRDTLNTEAFF. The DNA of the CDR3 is TGTGCCACCAGCAGAGATACCCTGAACACTGAAGCTTTCTTT.